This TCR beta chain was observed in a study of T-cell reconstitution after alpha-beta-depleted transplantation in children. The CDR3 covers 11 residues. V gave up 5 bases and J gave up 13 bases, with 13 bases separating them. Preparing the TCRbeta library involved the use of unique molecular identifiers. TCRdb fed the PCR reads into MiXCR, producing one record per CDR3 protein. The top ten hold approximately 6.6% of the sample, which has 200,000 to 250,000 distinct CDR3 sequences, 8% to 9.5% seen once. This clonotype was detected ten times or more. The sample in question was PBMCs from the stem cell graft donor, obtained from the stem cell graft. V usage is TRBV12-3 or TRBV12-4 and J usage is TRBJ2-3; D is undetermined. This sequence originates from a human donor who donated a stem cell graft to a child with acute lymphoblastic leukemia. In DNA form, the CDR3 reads TGTGCCAGCAGTCGTACTCCTGTGGAGTATTTT. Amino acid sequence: CASSRTPVEYF.